This T cell receptor beta chain was sequenced in a study of blood T cell repertoires in COVID-19. The wider study: COVID-19 samples, acute and convalescent, were from the United States, Italy and Spain.

Participants came from 20 to 25 US areas, aged about 18 to 100 years. Produced via immunoSEQ multiplex PCR; TCRdb's table is partial and in-frame only. The sample has a few hundred thousand clones, around 91% seen once. Per the germline V gene, CDR1 is SGDLS and CDR2 is YYNGEE. CDR3 length: 14 amino acids. The V gene lost 4 bases and the J gene lost 5 bases, with 14 bases spanning the gap. The chain links TRBV9 to TRBJ2-3; possibly TRBD2 for D (6 bases). Sample: PBMCs or T cells enriched from blood (not recorded which). This receptor was identified in a woman younger than 30 who had recovered from COVID-19. The CDR3 region is CASSPHHSGDTQYF. The CDR3 bases are TGTGCCAGCAGCCCTCATCATAGCGGAGATACGCAGTATTTT. The full variable domain, rest sourced from reference TRBV9 and TRBJ2-3, is DSGVTQTPKHLITATGQRVTLRCSPRSGDLSVYWYQQSLDQGLQFLIQYYNGEERAKGNILERFSAQQFPDLHSELNLSSLELGDSALYFCASSPHHSGDTQYFGPGTRLTVL.